Shown below are 9 T cell receptor beta chains from a single sample sequenced in a study of CD8 T cells in Susac syndrome (dated by TCRdb to about 2019). The library relied on the immunoSEQ multiplex PCR assay. RNA was extracted using the RNeasy kit, and roughly 0.45 to 1 ug of the RNA was reverse transcribed with random hexamers. The public reads were reprocessed in TCRdb via fastp at Q25 and MiXCR, keeping in-frame beta chains. For every CDR3 protein sequence, its rows merge into one entry that carries the most common genes and DNA. The sample contains approximately 210,000 distinct CDR3 sequences, roughly 96% of them found a single time. Together, the top ten hold 0.08% to 0.095% of the sample. Source material: CD4+ T cells from PBMCs. These receptors all come from a human donor with multiple sclerosis.

The CDR3 is CSVEGQNQETQYF. DNA for the CDR3: TGCAGCGTTGAAGGGCAGAACCAAGAGACCCAGTACTTC. The rearrangement uses TRBV29-1 and TRBJ2-5; D is undetermined. From germline, CDR1 is SQVTM and CDR2 ANQGSEA. This CDR3 is built from 13 residues. V lost 1 base and J lost 0, with 6 bases in between.

The rearrangement uses TRBV29-1 and TRBJ2-1; 14 positions agree with TRBD2. V lost 3 bases to trimming and J lost 10 bases; unmatched junction nucleotides: 5. The CDR3 consists of 14 residues. Per germline, CDR1 SQVTM and CDR2 ANQGSEA. CDR3 coding DNA: TGCAGCGTTGATTTGGGGACTAGCGGGAGAGAGCAGTTCTTC. Amino acid sequence: CSVDLGTSGREQFF.

The V call is TRBV12-3 or TRBV12-4, the J call TRBJ1-3, with D maybe TRBD1 (5 bases). The length of the CDR3 is 14 residues. Trimming removed 5 bases from V and 1 base from J, with 9 bases in between. Here the CDR3 DNA reads TGTGCCAGCAGTGCCGACAGTTCTGGAAACACCATATATTTT. Protein product: CASSADSSGNTIYF.

V usage is TRBV20-1 and J usage is TRBJ2-3; possibly TRBD2 for D (6 bases). The CDR3 spans 13 residues. The germline CDR1 and CDR2 sequences are DFQATT and SNEGSKA (reference sequence). The V and J ends lost 1 base and 9 bases respectively, with 14 bases between them. The CDR3 spells CSARVGTGVTQYF. The CDR3 coding sequence is TGCAGTGCTAGAGTGGGGACTGGGGTAACGCAGTATTTT.

In its sample, this clonotype was seen a few times. The rearrangement joins TRBV30 to TRBJ2-6; tentatively, D is TRBD2 (5 bases). There are 14 residues in the CDR3. CDR1 is GTSNPN and CDR2 is SVGIG in the germline V gene (reference sequence). The V end was cut by 7 bases, the J end by 2 bases, with 12 bases between. The CDR3 nucleotides read TGTGCCTCCGTCCGGGGTACTGGGGCCAACGTCCTGACTTTC. It yields the protein CASVRGTGANVLTF.

CDR3: CASSLGDYPFPYF. CDR3 nucleotide sequence: TGTGCCAGCAGCTTAGGGGACTACCCCTTCCCGTACTTC. V usage is TRBV7-9 and J usage is TRBJ2-5, with 7 positions matching TRBD2. Per the germline V gene, CDR1 is SEHNR and CDR2 is FQNEAQ (reference sequence). V dropped 1 base and J dropped 13; count of bases not matched to a gene: 9. This CDR3 comprises 13 residues.

The J gene is TRBJ1-2, the V gene TRBV7-2, with D unclear. V was pared by 3 bases and J by 13 bases, with 15 bases between. The germline V gene encodes CDR1 SGHTA and CDR2 FQGNSA. This CDR3 spans 12 amino acids. CDR3 sequence (DNA): TGTGCCAGCAGCTTGAGGGAAGGGAGGAGCACCTTC. It encodes CASSLREGRSTF.

This chain uses TRBV20-1 with TRBJ1-2; D ambiguous. CDR1 is DFQATT, CDR2 SNEGSKA, per germline (reference sequence). The length of the CDR3 is 12 residues. Trimming cost V 3 bases and J 8 bases, with 13 bases left between them. CDR3 nucleotides: TGCAGTGCTAGCGGGGTGGCGGGCGGCTACACCTTC. As protein: CSASGVAGGYTF.

The chain has TRBV27 and TRBJ1-2, with D unclear. The CDR3 is 15 residues long. Looked up from germline, CDR1 is MNHEY and CDR2 is SMNVEV (reference sequence). V lost 0 bases, J lost 4 bases, and 12 bases lay in between. This CDR3 is CASSLSGGLAYGYTF. CDR3 bases: TGTGCCAGCAGTTTATCCGGAGGGCTTGCCTATGGCTACACCTTC.